This TCR beta chain is from a study of T cells expressing NK-cell markers. Across the whole study: Seven HCMV-seropositive donors and one seronegative donor made up the eight sequenced donors. General study findings and limits: Expanded NKG2C+ T cell clones had unclear HCMV specificity.

On this clonotype itself: Its antigen remains unknown.

Germline loops: CDR1 WSHSY, CDR2 SAAADI. The CDR3 is 14 amino acids. The authors made TCR beta cDNA libraries by 5'RACE template switching. This switching added a universal primer site and UMIs. TCRdb reanalyzed the 5' RACE reads and collapses them to one entry per CDR3 protein, without DNA. The ten top clones account for around 37%, within a sample of about 150,000 distinct CDR3 sequences. The receptor's source is a woman in her forties or fifties in good health. This chain links TRBV10-2 with TRBJ2-5; the D gene TCRdb calls, TRBD1, cannot be checked with no DNA. The specimen was blood T cells: a sorted CD56 or NKG2C T cell subset, CD4+ or CD8+ T cells, or bulk PBMC T cells (not recorded which). The CDR3 loop reads CASNTEGASETQYF.